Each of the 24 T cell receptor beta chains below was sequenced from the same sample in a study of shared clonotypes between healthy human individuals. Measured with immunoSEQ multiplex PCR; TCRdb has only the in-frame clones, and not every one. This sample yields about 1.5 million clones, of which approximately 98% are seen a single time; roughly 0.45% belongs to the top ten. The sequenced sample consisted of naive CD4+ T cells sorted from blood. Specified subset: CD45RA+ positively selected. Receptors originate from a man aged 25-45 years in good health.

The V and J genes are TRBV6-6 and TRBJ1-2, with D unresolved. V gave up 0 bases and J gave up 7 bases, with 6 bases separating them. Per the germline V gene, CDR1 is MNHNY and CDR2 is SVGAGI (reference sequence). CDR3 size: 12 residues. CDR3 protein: CASSYSEGGYTF. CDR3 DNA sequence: TGTGCCAGCAGTTACTCGGAGGGTGGCTACACCTTC.

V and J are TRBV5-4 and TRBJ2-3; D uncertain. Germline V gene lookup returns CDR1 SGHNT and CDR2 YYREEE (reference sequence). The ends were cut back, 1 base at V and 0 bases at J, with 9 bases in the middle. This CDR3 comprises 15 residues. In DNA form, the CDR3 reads TGTGCCAGCAGCTTGACAAAGACGAGCACAGATACGCAGTATTTT. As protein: CASSLTKTSTDTQYF.

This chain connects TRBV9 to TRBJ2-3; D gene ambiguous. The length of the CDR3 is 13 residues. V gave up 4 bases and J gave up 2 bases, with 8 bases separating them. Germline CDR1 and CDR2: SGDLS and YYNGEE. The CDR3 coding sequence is TGTGCCAGCAGCACCGCCTCCACAGATACGCAGTATTTT. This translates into CASSTASTDTQYF.

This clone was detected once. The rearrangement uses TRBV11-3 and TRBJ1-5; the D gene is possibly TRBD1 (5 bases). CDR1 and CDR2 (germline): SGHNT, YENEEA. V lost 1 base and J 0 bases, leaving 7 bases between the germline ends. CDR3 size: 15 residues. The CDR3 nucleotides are TGTGCCAGCAGCTTAGGGGGGAATAGCAATCAGCCCCAGCATTTT. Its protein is CASSLGGNSNQPQHF.

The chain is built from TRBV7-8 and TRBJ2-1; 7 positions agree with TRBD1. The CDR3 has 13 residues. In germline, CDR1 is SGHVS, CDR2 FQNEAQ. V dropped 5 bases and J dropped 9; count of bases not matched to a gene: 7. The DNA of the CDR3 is TGTGCCAGCAGCCTCGGGGACAGATTTGAGCAGTTCTTC. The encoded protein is CASSLGDRFEQFF.

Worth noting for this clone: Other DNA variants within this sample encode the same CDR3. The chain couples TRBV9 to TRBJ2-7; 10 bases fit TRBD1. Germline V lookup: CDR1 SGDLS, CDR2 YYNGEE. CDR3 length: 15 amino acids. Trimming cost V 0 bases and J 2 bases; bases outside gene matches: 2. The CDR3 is CASSVGTGGTYEQYF. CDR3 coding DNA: TGTGCCAGCAGCGTAGGGACAGGGGGAACCTACGAGCAGTACTTC.

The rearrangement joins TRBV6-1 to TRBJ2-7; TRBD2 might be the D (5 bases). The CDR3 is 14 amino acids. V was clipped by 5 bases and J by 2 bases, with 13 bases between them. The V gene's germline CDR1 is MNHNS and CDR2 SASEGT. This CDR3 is CASSLSEGPYEQYF. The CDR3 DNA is TGTGCCAGCAGTCTCTCCGAGGGCCCCTACGAGCAGTACTTC.

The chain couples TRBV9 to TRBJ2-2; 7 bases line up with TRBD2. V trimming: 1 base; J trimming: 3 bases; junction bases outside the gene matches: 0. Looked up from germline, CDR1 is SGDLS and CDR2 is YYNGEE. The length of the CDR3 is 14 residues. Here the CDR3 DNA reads TGTGCCAGCAGCGTACTAGCGGACACCGGGGAGCTGTTTTTT. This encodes CASSVLADTGELFF. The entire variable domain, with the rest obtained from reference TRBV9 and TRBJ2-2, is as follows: DSGVTQTPKHLITATGQRVTLRCSPRSGDLSVYWYQQSLDQGLQFLIQYYNGEERAKGNILERFSAQQFPDLHSELNLSSLELGDSALYFCASSVLADTGELFFGEGSRLTVL.

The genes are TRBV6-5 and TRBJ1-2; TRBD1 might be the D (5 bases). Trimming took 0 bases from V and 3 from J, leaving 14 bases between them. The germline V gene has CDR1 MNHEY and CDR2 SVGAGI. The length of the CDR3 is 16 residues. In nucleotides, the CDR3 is TGTGCCAGCAGTTACTCGATTCGGCAGGGTTACTATGGCTACACCTTC. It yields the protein CASSYSIRQGYYGYTF.

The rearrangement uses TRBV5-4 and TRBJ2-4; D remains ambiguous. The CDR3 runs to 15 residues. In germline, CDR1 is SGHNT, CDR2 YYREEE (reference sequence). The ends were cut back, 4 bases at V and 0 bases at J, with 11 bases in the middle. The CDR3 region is CASSLGALAKNIQYF. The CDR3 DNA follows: TGTGCCAGCAGCCTCGGAGCCCTAGCCAAAAACATTCAGTACTTC.

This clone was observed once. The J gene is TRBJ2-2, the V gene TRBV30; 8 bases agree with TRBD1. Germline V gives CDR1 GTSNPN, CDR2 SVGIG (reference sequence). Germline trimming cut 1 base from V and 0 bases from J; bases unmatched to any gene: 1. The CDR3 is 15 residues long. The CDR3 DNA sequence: TGTGCCTGGAGTGGGACAGGGACGAACACCGGGGAGCTGTTTTTT. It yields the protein CAWSGTGTNTGELFF.

CDR3 residues: CASSPPLSGWANVLTF. The CDR3 DNA is TGTGCCAGCTCACCACCATTGTCGGGCTGGGCCAACGTCCTGACTTTC. The chain carries TRBV18 and TRBJ2-6; D gene ambiguous. V lost 0 bases to trimming and J lost 5 bases, with 11 bases between them. The CDR3 spans 16 residues. The germline CDR1 and CDR2 sequences are KGHSH and LQKENI.

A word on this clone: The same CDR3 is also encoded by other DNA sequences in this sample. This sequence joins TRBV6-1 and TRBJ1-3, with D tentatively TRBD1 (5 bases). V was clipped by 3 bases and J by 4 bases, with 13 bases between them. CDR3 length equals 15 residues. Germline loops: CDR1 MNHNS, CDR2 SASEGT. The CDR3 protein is CASSEVPGSGNTIYF. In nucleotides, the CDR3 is TGTGCCAGCAGTGAGGTCCCAGGGTCAGGAAACACCATATATTTT.

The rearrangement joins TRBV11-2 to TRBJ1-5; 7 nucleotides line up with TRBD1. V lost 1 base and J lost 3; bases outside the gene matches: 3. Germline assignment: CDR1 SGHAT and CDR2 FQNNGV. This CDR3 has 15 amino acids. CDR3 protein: CASSLATGNNQPQHF. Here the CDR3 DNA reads TGTGCCAGCAGCTTAGCGACAGGGAACAATCAGCCCCAGCATTTT.

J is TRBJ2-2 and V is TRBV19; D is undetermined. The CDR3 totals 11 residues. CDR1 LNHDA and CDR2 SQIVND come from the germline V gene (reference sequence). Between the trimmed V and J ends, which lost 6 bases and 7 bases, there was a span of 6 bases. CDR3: CASRWGGELFF. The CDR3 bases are TGTGCCAGTAGGTGGGGCGGGGAGCTGTTTTTT.

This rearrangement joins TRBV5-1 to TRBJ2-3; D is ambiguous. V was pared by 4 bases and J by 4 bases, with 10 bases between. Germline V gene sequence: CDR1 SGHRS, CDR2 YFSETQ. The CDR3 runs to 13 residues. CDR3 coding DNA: TGCGCCAGCAGCCTGGGATTTCCAGATACGCAGTATTTT. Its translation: CASSLGFPDTQYF.

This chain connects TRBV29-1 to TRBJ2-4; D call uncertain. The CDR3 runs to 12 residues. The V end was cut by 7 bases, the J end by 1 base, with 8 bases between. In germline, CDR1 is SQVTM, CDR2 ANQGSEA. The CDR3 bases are TGCAGCGCACAGACGGCCAAAAACATTCAGTACTTC. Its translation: CSAQTAKNIQYF.

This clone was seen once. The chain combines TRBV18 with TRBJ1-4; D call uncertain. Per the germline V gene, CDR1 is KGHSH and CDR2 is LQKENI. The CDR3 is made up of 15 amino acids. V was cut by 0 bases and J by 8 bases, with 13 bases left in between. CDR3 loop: CASSPPGRRPEKLFF. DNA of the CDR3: TGTGCCAGCTCACCACCAGGACGGCGCCCGGAAAAACTGTTTTTT.

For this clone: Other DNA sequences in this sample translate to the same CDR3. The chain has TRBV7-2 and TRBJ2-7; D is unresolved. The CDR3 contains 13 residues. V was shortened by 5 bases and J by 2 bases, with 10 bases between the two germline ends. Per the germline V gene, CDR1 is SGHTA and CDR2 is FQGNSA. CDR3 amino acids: CASSPDPAYEQYF. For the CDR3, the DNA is TGTGCCAGCAGCCCAGACCCAGCCTACGAGCAGTACTTC.

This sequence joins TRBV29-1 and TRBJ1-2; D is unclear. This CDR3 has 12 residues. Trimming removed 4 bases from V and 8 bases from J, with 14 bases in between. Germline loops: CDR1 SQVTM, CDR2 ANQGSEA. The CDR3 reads CSVVLRRGGYTF. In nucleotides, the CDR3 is TGCAGCGTTGTTCTTAGGCGCGGGGGCTACACCTTC.

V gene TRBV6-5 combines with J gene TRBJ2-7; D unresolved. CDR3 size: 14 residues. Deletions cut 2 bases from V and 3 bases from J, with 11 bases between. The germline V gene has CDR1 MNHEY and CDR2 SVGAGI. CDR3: CASSYEDNRYEQYF. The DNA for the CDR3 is TGTGCCAGCAGTTACGAAGACAATCGCTACGAGCAGTACTTC.

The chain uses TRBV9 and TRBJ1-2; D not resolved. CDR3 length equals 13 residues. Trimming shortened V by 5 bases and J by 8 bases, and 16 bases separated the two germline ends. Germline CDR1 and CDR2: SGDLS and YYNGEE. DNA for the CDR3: TGTGCCAGCAGTGAAGGCCCGGAGTGGGGCTACACCTTC. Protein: CASSEGPEWGYTF.

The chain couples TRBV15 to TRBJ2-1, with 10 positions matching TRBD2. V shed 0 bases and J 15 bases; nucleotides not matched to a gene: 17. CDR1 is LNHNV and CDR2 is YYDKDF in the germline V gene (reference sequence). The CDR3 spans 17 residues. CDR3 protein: CATSRDRTSGASGLWFF. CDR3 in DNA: TGTGCCACCAGCAGAGATCGGACTAGCGGAGCGTCGGGGTTGTGGTTCTTC.

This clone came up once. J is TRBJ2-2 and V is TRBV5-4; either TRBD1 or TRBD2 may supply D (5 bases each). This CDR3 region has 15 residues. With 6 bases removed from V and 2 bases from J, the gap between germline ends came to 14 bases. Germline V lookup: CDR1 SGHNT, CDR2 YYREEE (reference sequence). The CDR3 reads CASKRKGDNTGELFF. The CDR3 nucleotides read TGTGCCAGCAAAAGGAAAGGGGACAACACCGGGGAGCTGTTTTTT. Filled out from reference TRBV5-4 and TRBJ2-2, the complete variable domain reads ETGVTQSPTHLIKTRGQQVTLRCSSQSGHNTVSWYQQALGQGPQFIFQYYREEENGRGNFPPRFSGLQFPNYSSELNVNALELDDSALYLCASKRKGDNTGELFFGEGSRLTVL.